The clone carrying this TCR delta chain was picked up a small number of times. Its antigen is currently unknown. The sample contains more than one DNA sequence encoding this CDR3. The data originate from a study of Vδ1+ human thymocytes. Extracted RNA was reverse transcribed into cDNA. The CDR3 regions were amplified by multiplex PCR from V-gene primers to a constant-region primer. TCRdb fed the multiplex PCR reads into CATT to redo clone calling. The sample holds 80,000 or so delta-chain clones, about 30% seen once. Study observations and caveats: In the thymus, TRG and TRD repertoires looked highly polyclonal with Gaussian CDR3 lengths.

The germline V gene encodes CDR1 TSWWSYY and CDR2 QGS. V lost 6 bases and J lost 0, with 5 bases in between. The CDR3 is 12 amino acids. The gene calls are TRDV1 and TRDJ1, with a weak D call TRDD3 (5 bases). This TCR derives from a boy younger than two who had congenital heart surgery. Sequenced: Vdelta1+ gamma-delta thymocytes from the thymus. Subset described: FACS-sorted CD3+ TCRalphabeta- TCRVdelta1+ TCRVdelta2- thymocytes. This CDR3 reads CALGGDTDKLIF. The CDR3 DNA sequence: TGTGCTCTTGGTGGGGACACCGATAAACTCATCTTT.